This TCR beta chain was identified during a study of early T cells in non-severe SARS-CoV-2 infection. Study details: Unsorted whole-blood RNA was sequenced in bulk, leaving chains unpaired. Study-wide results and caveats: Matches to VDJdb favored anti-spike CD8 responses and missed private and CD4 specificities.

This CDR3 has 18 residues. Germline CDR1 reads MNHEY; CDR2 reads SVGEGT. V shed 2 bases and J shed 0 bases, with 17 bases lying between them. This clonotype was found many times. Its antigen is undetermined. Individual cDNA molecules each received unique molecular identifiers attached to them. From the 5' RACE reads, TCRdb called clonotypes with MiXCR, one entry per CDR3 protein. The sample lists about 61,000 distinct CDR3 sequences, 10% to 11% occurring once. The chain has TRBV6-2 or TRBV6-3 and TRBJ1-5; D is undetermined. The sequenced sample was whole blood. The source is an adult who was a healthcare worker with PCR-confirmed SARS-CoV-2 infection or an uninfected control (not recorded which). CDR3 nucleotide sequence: TGTGCCAGCAGTTACCTGATTCAACACGGGAGTAGCAATCAGCCCCAGCATTTT. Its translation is CASSYLIQHGSSNQPQHF.